This T cell receptor beta chain was sequenced in a study of identical twins. Findings of the study overall: An excess of low generation probability was shown by twin-shared out-of-frame alpha sequences. A cross-sectional statistical analysis, not follow-up of the same donors, supported the conclusions. Cord blood beta clonotypes present at high abundance carried fewer insertions; no such pattern appeared in memory repertoires.

Unique molecular identifiers were present on cDNA, and template switching added a universal primer site. MiXCR was run by TCRdb on the 5' RACE reads, yielding one entry per CDR3 protein. The sample includes hundreds of thousands of distinct CDR3 sequences, 8.5% to 9% of them seen just once. This clonotype was seen repeatedly, ten times or more. Its antigen is as yet unknown. CDR1 and CDR2 from the germline V gene are SEHNR and FQNEAQ (reference sequence). The CDR3 runs to 14 residues. The germline V and J ends were trimmed by 2 bases and 8 bases, with 12 bases remaining between them. Separately, the same data were catalogued under a study of yellow fever vaccine responses in identical twins.

The gene calls are TRBV7-9 and TRBJ1-4, with TRBD1 as a possible D gene (5 bases). The clonotype originates from a woman in her late teens or twenties in good health. Sequencing was performed on PBMCs. As DNA, the CDR3 is TGTGCCAGCAGCTTATTGCAGGGCGGGGAAAAACTGTTTTTT. Amino acids: CASSLLQGGEKLFF.